This T cell receptor (beta chain) is from a study of blood T cell repertoires in COVID-19. Background on the study: In each case, the material was cDNA or gDNA derived from T cells, B-cell-depleted T cells, or PBMCs.

The participants were between roughly 18 and 89 years old and came from roughly 24 US areas. Recovery meant two consecutive negative NP/OP PCR tests, professional clearance, or resolved symptoms. This table comes from immunoSEQ multiplex PCR, and its TCRdb copy is limited to in-frame clones, with some not included. The sample records some 200,000 clones, roughly 80% being singletons. This clone showed up just a few times. The V and J ends lost 10 bases and 9 bases respectively, with 16 bases between them. CDR3 length equals 11 residues. The TCR sequence derives from a man between 35 and 55 years old who had recovered from COVID-19. The sequenced sample consisted of PBMCs or T cells enriched from blood (not recorded which). This rearrangement joins TRBV12-3 or TRBV12-4 to TRBJ2-7; TRBD2 might be the D (7 bases). CDR3 coding DNA: TGTGCCACTGGGGGGGCGCTTGTGCAGTACTTC. Its translation is CATGGALVQYF.